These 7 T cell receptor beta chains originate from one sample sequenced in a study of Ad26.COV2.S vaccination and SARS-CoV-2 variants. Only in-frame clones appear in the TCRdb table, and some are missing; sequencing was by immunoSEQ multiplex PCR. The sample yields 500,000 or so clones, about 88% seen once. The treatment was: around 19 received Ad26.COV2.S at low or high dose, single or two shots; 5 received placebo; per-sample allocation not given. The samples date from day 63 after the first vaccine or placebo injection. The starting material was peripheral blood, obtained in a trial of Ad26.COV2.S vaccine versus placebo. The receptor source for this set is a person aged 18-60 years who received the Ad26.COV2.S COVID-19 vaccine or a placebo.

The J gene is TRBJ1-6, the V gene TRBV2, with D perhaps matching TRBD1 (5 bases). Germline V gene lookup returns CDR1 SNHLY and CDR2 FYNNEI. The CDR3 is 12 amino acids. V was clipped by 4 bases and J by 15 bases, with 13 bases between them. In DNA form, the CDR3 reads TGTGCCAGCAGTGTTCCCGGGGGTTACCTCCACTTT. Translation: CASSVPGGYLHF.

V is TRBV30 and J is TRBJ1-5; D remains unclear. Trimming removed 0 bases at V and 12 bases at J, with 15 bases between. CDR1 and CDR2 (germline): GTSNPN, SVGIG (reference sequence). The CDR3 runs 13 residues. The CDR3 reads CAWSVQGLVDQHF. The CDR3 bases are TGTGCCTGGAGTGTACAAGGGCTCGTGGACCAGCATTTT.

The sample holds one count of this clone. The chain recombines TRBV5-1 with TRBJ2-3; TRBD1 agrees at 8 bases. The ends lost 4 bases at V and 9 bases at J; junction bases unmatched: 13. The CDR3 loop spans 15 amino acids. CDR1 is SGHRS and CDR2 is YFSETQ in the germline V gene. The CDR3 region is CASSHVGTGPTTQYF. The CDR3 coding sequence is TGCGCCAGCAGCCACGTAGGGACAGGTCCTACCACGCAGTATTTT.

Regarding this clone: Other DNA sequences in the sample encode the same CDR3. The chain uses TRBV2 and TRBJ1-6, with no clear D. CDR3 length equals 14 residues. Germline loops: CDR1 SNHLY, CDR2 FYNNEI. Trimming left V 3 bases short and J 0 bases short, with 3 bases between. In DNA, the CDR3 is TGTGCCAGCAGTGAGAGCTCCTATAATTCACCCCTCCACTTT. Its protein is CASSESSYNSPLHF.

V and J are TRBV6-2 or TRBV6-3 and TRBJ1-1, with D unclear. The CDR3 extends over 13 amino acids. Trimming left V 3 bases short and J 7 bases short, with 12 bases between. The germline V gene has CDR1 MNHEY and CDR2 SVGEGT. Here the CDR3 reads CASSYSGHSEAFF. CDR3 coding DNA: TGTGCCAGCAGTTATAGTGGGCACAGTGAAGCTTTCTTT.

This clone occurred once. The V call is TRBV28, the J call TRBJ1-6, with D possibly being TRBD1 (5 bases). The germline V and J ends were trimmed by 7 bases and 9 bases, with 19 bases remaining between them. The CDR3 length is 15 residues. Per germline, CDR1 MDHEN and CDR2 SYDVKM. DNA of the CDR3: TGTGCCAGCATCGCCGCCCAGACAGTGGTTTCACCCCTCCACTTT. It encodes CASIAAQTVVSPLHF.

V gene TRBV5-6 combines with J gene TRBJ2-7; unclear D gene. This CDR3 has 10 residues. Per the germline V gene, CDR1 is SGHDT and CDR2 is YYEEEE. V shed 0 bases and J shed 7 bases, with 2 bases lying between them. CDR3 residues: CASSLAEQYF. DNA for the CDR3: TGTGCCAGCAGCTTGGCTGAGCAGTACTTC.